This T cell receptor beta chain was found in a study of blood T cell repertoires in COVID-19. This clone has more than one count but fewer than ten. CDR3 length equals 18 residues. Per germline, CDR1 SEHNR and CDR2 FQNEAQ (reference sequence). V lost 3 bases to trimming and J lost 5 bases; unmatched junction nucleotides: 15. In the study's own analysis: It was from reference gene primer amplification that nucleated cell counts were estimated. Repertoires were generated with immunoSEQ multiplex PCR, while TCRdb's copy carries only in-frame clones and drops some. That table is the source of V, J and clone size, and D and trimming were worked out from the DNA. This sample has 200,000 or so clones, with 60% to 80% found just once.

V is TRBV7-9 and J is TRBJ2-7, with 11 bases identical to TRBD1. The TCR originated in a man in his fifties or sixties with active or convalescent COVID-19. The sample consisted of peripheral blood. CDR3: CASSFDRFGQGAKDEQYF. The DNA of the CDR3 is TGTGCCAGCAGCTTTGATAGATTCGGACAGGGGGCAAAAGACGAGCAGTACTTC.